What follows are 29 T cell receptor beta chains derived from one specimen sequenced in a study of cytomegalovirus exposure and HLA in healthy donors. Primers included in the PCR were 60 Vbeta and 13 Jbeta primers. The protocol was immunoSEQ multiplex PCR, while the TCRdb copy is restricted to in-frame clones and leaves out a portion. This sample has about 150,000 clones; about 61% occur once, and the top ten carry around 1.8%. Sample: PBMCs. Receptors were obtained from a male donor in good health and CMV-seronegative.

V and J are TRBV4-1 and TRBJ1-4; D unclear. The V end lost 4 bases, the J end lost 0 bases, and 12 bases lay between the germline ends. From germline, CDR1 is MGHRA and CDR2 YSYEKL. CDR3 size: 16 residues. The CDR3 reads CASSPQFGTTNEKLFF. The CDR3 DNA is TGCGCCAGCAGCCCCCAATTCGGTACAACTAATGAAAAACTGTTTTTT.

The genes are TRBV4-2 and TRBJ1-4; 7 positions match TRBD1. V shed 4 bases and J 4 bases; nucleotides not matched to a gene: 9. Germline lookup yields CDR1 LGHNA and CDR2 YNFKEQ. This CDR3 spans 16 amino acids. The CDR3 DNA reads TGTGCCAGCAGCCCAGAGGTATCAGGGGGTAATGAAAAACTGTTTTTT. It yields the protein CASSPEVSGGNEKLFF.

The V gene is TRBV5-1, the J gene TRBJ2-7, with D maybe TRBD1 (5 bases). V was trimmed by 4 bases and J by 2 bases, leaving 13 bases between them. This CDR3 is built from 14 residues. The germline V gene encodes CDR1 SGHRS and CDR2 YFSETQ. CDR3 sequence (DNA): TGCGCCAGCAGCAGCCCGACAGTTACCTACGAGCAGTACTTC. It encodes CASSSPTVTYEQYF.

The genes are TRBV5-4 and TRBJ1-1; maybe TRBD1 (5 bases). The CDR3 totals 14 residues. Germline-derived CDR1 and CDR2 are SGHNT and YYREEE (reference sequence). V gave up 0 bases and J gave up 5 bases, with 11 bases separating them. In DNA form, the CDR3 reads TGTGCCAGCAGCTTGGGCGGGGGTGGGACTGAAGCTTTCTTT. Amino acids: CASSLGGGGTEAFF.

This clone was observed once. The gene calls are TRBV28 and TRBJ2-5; D might be TRBD1 (5 bases). CDR3 length: 15 amino acids. Germline lookup yields CDR1 MDHEN and CDR2 SYDVKM. V lost 5 bases, J lost 4 bases, and 17 bases lay in between. CDR3 loop: CASSITGLNGETQYF. The CDR3, as DNA: TGTGCCAGCAGTATTACAGGTTTGAATGGAGAGACCCAGTACTTC. Together with reference TRBV28 and TRBJ2-5, the CDR3 gives the full variable domain: DVKVTQSSRYLVKRTGEKVFLECVQDMDHENMFWYRQDPGLGLRLIYFSYDVKMKEKGDIPEGYSVSREKKERFSLILESASTNQTSMYLCASSITGLNGETQYFGPGTRLLVL.

The gene calls are TRBV19 and TRBJ2-1; no reliable D call. Germline loops: CDR1 LNHDA, CDR2 SQIVND (reference sequence). This CDR3 region has 13 residues. Between the trimmed V and J ends, which lost 0 bases and 5 bases, there was a span of 5 bases. CDR3 nucleotides: TGTGCCAGTAGTATAGATCTAGACAATGAGCAGTTCTTC. It codes for CASSIDLDNEQFF.

This clone was counted a few times. This chain uses TRBV28 with TRBJ2-5; 13 bases fit TRBD2. Trimming cost V 5 bases and J 2 bases; bases outside gene matches: 5. The CDR3 contains 16 residues. Germline assignment: CDR1 MDHEN and CDR2 SYDVKM. The CDR3 protein is CASSPGLAGEQETQYF. As DNA, the CDR3 is TGTGCCAGCAGTCCTGGACTAGCGGGGGAACAAGAGACCCAGTACTTC.

This rearrangement joins TRBV6-6 to TRBJ2-2; D remains ambiguous. The CDR3 contains 16 residues. Germline CDR1 and CDR2: MNHNY and SVGAGI (reference sequence). The ends were cut back, 5 bases at V and 0 bases at J, with 13 bases in the middle. The CDR3 sequence is CASSGRLPSNTGELFF. CDR3 DNA sequence: TGTGCCAGCAGTGGGCGCCTACCCTCGAACACCGGGGAGCTGTTTTTT.

This clone was seen a single time. The chain carries TRBV28 and TRBJ2-5; 8 bases are shared with TRBD1. This CDR3 spans 16 amino acids. Germline loops: CDR1 MDHEN, CDR2 SYDVKM. V dropped 3 bases and J dropped 5; count of bases not matched to a gene: 11. The CDR3 loop is CASSFDWTGRRETQYF. As DNA, the CDR3 is TGTGCCAGCAGTTTTGACTGGACAGGGAGGAGGGAGACCCAGTACTTC.

V usage is TRBV7-9 and J usage is TRBJ1-2; D is uncertain. The V and J ends lost 1 base and 2 bases respectively, with 8 bases between them. This CDR3 spans 14 amino acids. CDR1 is SEHNR, CDR2 FQNEAQ, per germline (reference sequence). The CDR3: CASSLGGQNYGYTF. The DNA of the CDR3 is TGTGCCAGCAGCTTAGGTGGCCAGAACTATGGCTACACCTTC.

The gene calls are TRBV10-3 and TRBJ2-3; D might be TRBD2 (6 bases). The CDR3 runs 16 residues. Between the trimmed V and J ends, which lost 10 bases and 2 bases, there was a span of 22 bases. Looked up from germline, CDR1 is ENHRY and CDR2 is SYGVKD. The CDR3 nucleotides are TGTGCCACCAAATCGAGGTACAGCGGGTACACAGATACGCAGTATTTT. This translates into CATKSRYSGYTDTQYF.

This clone was seen more than once but under ten times. The chain recombines TRBV28 with TRBJ1-6; D perhaps matches TRBD1 (6 bases). The CDR3 is 16 amino acids. The V and J ends lost 5 bases and 5 bases respectively, with 16 bases between them. Germline V lookup: CDR1 MDHEN, CDR2 SYDVKM. CDR3 sequence reads: CASSESGTTDNSPLHF. The DNA for the CDR3 is TGTGCCAGCAGTGAATCCGGGACAACGGATAATTCACCCCTCCACTTT.

J is TRBJ1-1 and V is TRBV6-5, with TRBD1 identical over 8 bases. Germline trimming cut 4 bases from V and 1 base from J; bases unmatched to any gene: 8. The germline CDR1 and CDR2 sequences are MNHEY and SVGAGI. This CDR3 comprises 16 residues. For the CDR3, the DNA is TGTGCCAGCAGTTTAAAAAGACAGGGGAGGAACACTGAAGCTTTCTTT. As protein: CASSLKRQGRNTEAFF.

The J gene is TRBJ1-3, the V gene TRBV28, with D possibly being TRBD1 (5 bases). Between the trimmed V and J ends, which lost 3 bases and 1 base, there was a span of 7 bases. CDR3 length: 14 residues. Germline V CDR1 and CDR2: MDHEN, SYDVKM. CDR3 sequence reads: CASSLGQSGNTIYF. CDR3 nucleotide sequence: TGTGCCAGCAGTTTGGGGCAGTCTGGAAACACCATATATTTT.

This rearrangement joins TRBV10-3 to TRBJ2-7, with 13 nucleotides matching TRBD2. Per germline, CDR1 ENHRY and CDR2 SYGVKD. V dropped 8 bases and J dropped 4; count of bases not matched to a gene: 5. The CDR3 sequence is 14 residues long. This CDR3 reads CAIGRTSGGYEQYF. The CDR3, as DNA: TGTGCCATCGGTAGGACTAGCGGGGGTTACGAGCAGTACTTC.

The V call is TRBV7-8, the J call TRBJ2-2; tentatively, D is TRBD1 (6 bases). V was clipped by 5 bases and J by 0 bases, with 10 bases between them. The CDR3 totals 15 residues. CDR1 is SGHVS and CDR2 is FQNEAQ in the germline V gene. CDR3 loop: CASSHRVTNTGELFF. CDR3 in DNA: TGTGCCAGCAGCCACAGGGTAACGAACACCGGGGAGCTGTTTTTT.

The chain links TRBV7-2 to TRBJ2-3; D remains ambiguous. With 1 base removed from V and 2 bases from J, the gap between germline ends came to 10 bases. Germline V gene sequence: CDR1 SGHTA, CDR2 FQGNSA. CDR3 length: 15 amino acids. CDR3 sequence (DNA): TGTGCCAGCAGCTTAGAGGCTAGGATCACAGATACGCAGTATTTT. Translation gives CASSLEARITDTQYF.

The chain links TRBV11-3 to TRBJ2-2; D may be TRBD1 (5 bases). CDR3 size: 17 residues. Per germline, CDR1 SGHNT and CDR2 YENEEA. Deletions cut 2 bases from V and 8 bases from J, with 21 bases between. Here the CDR3 reads CASSLQGGNLDRGELFF. Written as DNA, the CDR3 is TGTGCCAGCAGCTTACAGGGTGGAAACCTTGACCGGGGGGAGCTGTTTTTT.

The rearrangement links TRBV5-1 to TRBJ2-2; 7 nucleotides match TRBD1. The V gene's germline CDR1 is SGHRS and CDR2 YFSETQ. Germline trimming cut 2 bases from V and 1 base from J; bases unmatched to any gene: 2. The CDR3 is 15 amino acids. The CDR3: CASSLRTGNTGELFF. CDR3 nucleotides: TGCGCCAGCAGCTTACGGACAGGGAACACCGGGGAGCTGTTTTTT.

This clone was counted once. This sample includes further DNA sequences coding for the same CDR3. The chain joins TRBV30 to TRBJ2-5; D gene uncertain. The V gene's germline CDR1 is GTSNPN and CDR2 SVGIG (reference sequence). The CDR3 covers 10 residues. V lost 3 bases to trimming and J lost 5 bases, with 4 bases between them. CDR3 residues: CAWSRETQYF. The CDR3 DNA follows: TGTGCCTGGAGCAGGGAGACCCAGTACTTC.

The chain couples TRBV5-6 to TRBJ1-6, with a tentative D call TRBD1 (5 bases). The CDR3 loop spans 13 amino acids. V was cut by 4 bases and J by 12 bases, with 14 bases left in between. In germline, CDR1 is SGHDT, CDR2 YYEEEE. The DNA of the CDR3 is TGTGCCAGCAGCCCAACAGACAGAGGACCCCTCCACTTT. The encoded protein is CASSPTDRGPLHF.

The V and J genes are TRBV7-2 and TRBJ2-1; 9 nucleotides agree with TRBD1. Trimming at V came to 4 bases and at J to 9 bases, leaving 7 bases not matched to a gene. The V gene's germline CDR1 is SGHTA and CDR2 FQGNSA. The CDR3 contains 14 residues. CDR3 residues: CASSYGQGRGEQFF. The CDR3 DNA follows: TGTGCCAGCAGCTACGGACAGGGGAGGGGTGAGCAGTTCTTC.

The V gene is TRBV11-2, the J gene TRBJ1-6, with a tentative D call TRBD1 (5 bases). The CDR3 is made up of 14 amino acids. Germline V gene data show CDR1 as SGHAT and CDR2 as FQNNGV. The V end was cut by 2 bases, the J end by 9 bases, with 11 bases between. CDR3 amino acids: CASSLQGLGSPLHF. In DNA, the CDR3 is TGTGCCAGCAGCTTACAGGGACTCGGTTCACCCCTCCACTTT.

The V gene is TRBV6-1, the J gene TRBJ1-1, with D perhaps TRBD1 (6 bases). Germline CDR1 is MNHNS and CDR2 is SASEGT. V was cut by 7 bases and J by 0 bases, with 9 bases left in between. The CDR3 covers 13 residues. DNA of the CDR3: TGTGCCAGCATGGGGGCCCTGAACACTGAAGCTTTCTTT. Amino acids: CASMGALNTEAFF.

The chain joins TRBV7-8 to TRBJ1-2, with TRBD1 matching over 7 bases. V shed 3 bases and J 2 bases; nucleotides not matched to a gene: 9. The V gene's germline CDR1 is SGHVS and CDR2 FQNEAQ. The length of the CDR3 is 16 residues. The CDR3 sequence: CASSFSSGTDNYGYTF. The CDR3 DNA is TGTGCCAGCAGCTTTTCGTCCGGGACAGACAACTATGGCTACACCTTC.

This clone was seen once. The chain couples TRBV19 to TRBJ2-6; 7 bases are a match to TRBD1. V lost 2 bases and J lost 1; bases outside the gene matches: 5. This CDR3 comprises 17 residues. CDR1 is LNHDA, CDR2 SQIVND, per germline (reference sequence). CDR3 protein: CASSIPRQGSGANVLTF. The CDR3 bases are TGTGCCAGTAGTATACCGCGACAGGGTTCTGGGGCCAACGTCCTGACTTTC.

This clone was found once. This chain uses TRBV9 with TRBJ1-2, with 9 bases identical to TRBD1. CDR1 is SGDLS, CDR2 YYNGEE, per germline. This CDR3 is 14 amino acids long. Trimming at V came to 4 bases and at J to 3 bases, leaving 4 bases not matched to a gene. The CDR3 sequence is CASSPRTGDYGYTF. CDR3 coding DNA: TGTGCCAGCAGCCCCCGGACAGGGGACTATGGCTACACCTTC.

The chain is built from TRBV28 and TRBJ1-1; tentative D call: TRBD1 (5 bases). The germline V gene encodes CDR1 MDHEN and CDR2 SYDVKM. The CDR3 covers 12 residues. Trimming cost V 2 bases and J 9 bases, with 10 bases left between them. CDR3 in DNA: TGTGCCAGCAGTTTAGCACAGGAGCAAGCTTTCTTT. Translating gives CASSLAQEQAFF.

V and J are TRBV2 and TRBJ1-1, with D possibly being TRBD1 (6 bases). The germline CDR1 and CDR2 sequences are SNHLY and FYNNEI. The CDR3 is made up of 15 amino acids. The V and J ends lost 6 bases and 4 bases respectively, with 18 bases between them. In DNA, the CDR3 is TGTGCCAGCAGCCCCGGACAGTACTCGGTCACTGAAGCTTTCTTT. Amino acids: CASSPGQYSVTEAFF.